This is a list of T cell receptor beta chains from one sample in a study of vaccination effects on CD4 cells after COVID-19. No antigen has been assigned to these receptors. Only in-frame clones appear in the TCRdb table, and some are missing; sequencing was by immunoSEQ multiplex PCR. This sample has more than 40,000 clones, with approximately 80% found just once. The input for sequencing was CD4+ T cells from PBMCs cultured with HCoV-NL63 spike peptides, taken before COVID-19 vaccination. These receptors were collected from a human donor who received a COVID-19 vaccine. Each CDR3 is given with its conserved first and last residue. Fields, in order: V gene, J gene, clone size, D gene, CDR3 protein, CDR3 DNA. The D gene is left open where the match is weak. Not every row has a clone size; where given, it reads once, few, many or a size class.

TRBV9	TRBJ2-3	-	-	CASSPNVDDTQYF	TGTGCCAGCAGCCCTAATGTTGACGATACGCAGTATTTT
TRBV7-9	TRBJ2-5	few	-	CASSLSGAETQYF	TGTGCCAGCAGCTTAAGTGGGGCAGAGACCCAGTACTTC
TRBV2	TRBJ1-3	-	-	CASSVEGSGNTIYF	TGTGCCAGCAGTGTGGAGGGTAGCGGAAACACCATATATTTT
TRBV2	TRBJ1-5	-	-	CASSERVGGNQPQHF	TGTGCCAGCAGTGAACGGGTTGGTGGCAATCAGCCCCAGCATTTT
TRBV19	TRBJ2-5	-	-	CASSITVAVQETQYF	TGTGCCAGTAGTATCACGGTAGCGGTCCAAGAGACCCAGTACTTC
TRBV9	TRBJ2-5	-	TRBD2	CASSGRTSAGETQYF	TGTGCCAGCAGCGGACGGACTAGCGCGGGAGAGACCCAGTACTTC
TRBV27	TRBJ1-2	-	-	CASRVPGYGYTF	TGTGCCAGCAGGGTTCCGGGCTATGGCTACACCTTC
TRBV19	TRBJ1-5	once	-	CASSILPQSGNQPQHF	TGTGCCAGTAGTATCCTCCCTCAATCGGGGAATCAGCCCCAGCATTTT
TRBV27	TRBJ1-1	-	-	CASKTVGTEAFF	TGTGCCAGCAAGACGGTAGGGACTGAAGCTTTCTTT
TRBV4-1	TRBJ1-2	-	-	CASSQDGTGYGYTF	TGCGCCAGCAGCCAAGATGGGACGGGTTATGGCTACACCTTC
TRBV7-3	TRBJ2-2	few	-	CASSARVTGELFF	TGTGCCAGCAGTGCCCGGGTCACCGGGGAGCTGTTTTTT
TRBV14	TRBJ1-6	-	-	CASSQLRNSPLHF	TGTGCCAGCAGCCAACTACGCAATTCACCCCTCCACTTT
TRBV30	TRBJ2-3	-	-	CAWSEGLTQYF	TGTGCCTGGAGTGAGGGGCTCACGCAGTATTTT
TRBV11-1	TRBJ2-3	-	TRBD2	CASSLLAASTDTQYF	TGTGCCAGCAGCCTACTAGCGGCAAGCACAGATACGCAGTATTTT
TRBV6-5	TRBJ1-5	-	-	CAVTRFSNQPQHF	TGTGCAGTGACTCGTTTTAGCAATCAGCCCCAGCATTTT
TRBV12-3/TRBV12-4	TRBJ1-6	few	-	CASSSQGNSPLHF	TGTGCCAGCAGTTCACAGGGAAATTCACCCCTCCACTTT
TRBV6-5	TRBJ1-1	-	TRBD1	CASSYRKGQVNTEAFF	TGTGCCAGCAGTTACAGAAAGGGACAGGTGAACACTGAAGCTTTCTTT
TRBV19	TRBJ1-1	few	-	CASTKNTEAFF	TGTGCCAGTACTAAAAACACTGAAGCTTTCTTT
TRBV11-2	TRBJ1-5	-	-	CASSPWDDQPQHF	TGTGCCAGCAGCCCTTGGGACGATCAGCCCCAGCATTTT
TRBV7-9	TRBJ2-1	once	TRBD1	CASSRQGVGVEQFF	TGTGCCAGCAGCCGACAGGGGGTTGGCGTTGAGCAGTTCTTC
TRBV4-1	TRBJ1-5	-	-	CASSLTGVQPQHF	TGCGCCAGCAGCCTTACGGGGGTTCAGCCCCAGCATTTT
TRBV7-2	TRBJ1-6	-	TRBD1	CASSSGTAPPGYNSPLHF	TGTGCCAGCAGCTCCGGGACAGCCCCACCAGGGTATAATTCACCCCTCCACTTT
TRBV14	TRBJ1-4	-	-	CASSTQTKAGEKLFF	TGTGCCAGCAGCACCCAGACAAAAGCGGGTGAAAAACTGTTTTTT
TRBV5-1	TRBJ2-5	-	-	CASSLPQGETQYF	TGCGCCAGCAGCTTGCCACAGGGTGAGACCCAGTACTTC
TRBV7-9	TRBJ2-3	-	TRBD2	CASSLVSGGGAFTDTQYF	TGTGCCAGCAGCTTAGTATCCGGCGGGGGGGCCTTCACAGATACGCAGTATTTT
TRBV9	TRBJ1-2	-	-	CASSVSDSGYTF	TGTGCCAGCAGCGTATCGGACTCCGGCTACACCTTC
TRBV12-3/TRBV12-4	TRBJ1-1	-	-	CASSLASLSEAFF	TGTGCCAGCAGTTTAGCGTCCCTCTCTGAAGCTTTCTTT
TRBV18	TRBJ2-2	-	TRBD1	CASSPLPPQGAGGELFF	TGTGCCAGCTCACCACTACCCCCTCAGGGGGCTGGCGGGGAGCTGTTTTTT
TRBV7-2	TRBJ1-1	-	TRBD1	CASSRRTGNTEAFF	TGTGCCAGCAGCAGGAGGACAGGGAACACTGAAGCTTTCTTT
TRBV6-5	TRBJ2-2	-	TRBD1	CASSYQGAVTGELFF	TGTGCCAGCAGTTACCAGGGGGCTGTCACCGGGGAGCTGTTTTTT
TRBV24-1	TRBJ2-5	-	-	CATSVPVGREETQYF	TGTGCCACCAGTGTCCCCGTCGGCAGGGAAGAGACCCAGTACTTC
TRBV7-8	TRBJ1-2	once	-	CASSLLPNYGYTF	TGTGCCAGCAGCTTACTCCCTAACTATGGCTACACCTTC
TRBV18	TRBJ1-1	-	TRBD1	CASSPVQGVMTHTEAFF	TGTGCCAGCTCACCTGTACAGGGGGTAATGACACACACTGAAGCTTTCTTT
TRBV19	TRBJ1-5	few	TRBD1	CASTTTGGGNQPQHF	TGTGCCAGTACTACGACAGGGGGAGGCAATCAGCCCCAGCATTTT
TRBV24-1	TRBJ2-1	-	-	CATSDLRQQFGGQFF	TGTGCCACCAGTGATTTGCGCCAACAGTTTGGCGGGCAGTTCTTC
TRBV2	TRBJ1-5	few	TRBD1	CASRDRAYSNQPQHF	TGTGCCAGCAGGGACAGGGCCTATAGCAATCAGCCCCAGCATTTT
TRBV6-2/TRBV6-3	TRBJ1-1	-	-	CASSPPTGNTEAFF	TGTGCCAGCAGTCCCCCCACAGGGAACACTGAAGCTTTCTTT
TRBV18	TRBJ2-2	-	TRBD1	CASSPPLQGAGTGELFF	TGTGCCAGCTCACCGCCCTTACAGGGGGCCGGCACCGGGGAGCTGTTTTTT
TRBV18	TRBJ2-5	once	-	CASSRDYQETQYF	TGTGCCAGCTCACGGGACTACCAAGAGACCCAGTACTTC